Below, one TCR beta chain is given with its context. The antigen is unknown. The record originates from a study of shared clonotypes between healthy human individuals. Assay: immunoSEQ multiplex PCR; the TCRdb copy retains only in-frame clones and omits some. Of 2 million to 2.5 million clones listed, approximately 94% are singletons. The study, taken as a whole, reports: Clonotype sharing among donors, it was expected, would be affected by sequencing depth. Clonotypes shared by all four sorted-subset donors had higher generation probabilities than non-shared clonotypes. Clonotypes that were shared across a handful of donors made up 4.5% to 5% of naive CD4 clonotypes. Although depth was large, rarefaction showed that sequencing of the sorted subsets was incomplete.

The CDR3 spans 15 residues. Germline CDR1 is PRHDT and CDR2 is FYEKMQ (reference sequence). J gave up 2 bases and V 5 bases, and 4 bases lay outside the gene matches. The sequencing sample was made of naive CD4+ T cells sorted from blood. Subset: CD45RA+ positively selected. This clonotype originated in a man aged 18 to 30 in good health. The chain carries TRBV13 and TRBJ1-3, with 9 bases fitting TRBD1. In DNA form, the CDR3 reads TGTGCCAGCAGCCTCACAGGGGGCACTGGAAACACCATATATTTT. Translated: CASSLTGGTGNTIYF.